This T cell receptor (beta chain) was recorded in a study of breast tumors, draining lymph nodes, adjacent tissues. Points from the study as a whole: Tumor T cell lymph node origin was a supported hypothesis, not proven. Most tumor T cells seemingly derive from lymph node, then expand in tumor. Luminal-like breast cancer showed significantly greater tumor-nontumor repertoire similarity than basal-like breast cancer did. Compared with lymph nodes, tumors were less diverse; compared with nontumor tissue, more.

From the multiplex PCR reads, TCRdb called clonotypes with MiXCR, one entry per CDR3 protein. Of approximately 47,000 distinct CDR3 sequences listed, more than 20% are singletons. This clonotype was seen repeatedly, ten times or more. Its antigen is not identified. Its ends do not fully match the called genes, so a read error is possible. Germline loops: CDR1 MNHEY, CDR2 SVGEGT. The CDR3 spans 14 residues. Sequencing input: breast tumor tissue. J is TRBJ1-6 and V is TRBV6-2 or TRBV6-3; 7 bases line up with TRBD1. The TCR comes from a female donor with breast cancer. Some clones in this sample may be carry-over from other donors' samples. The CDR3 bases are TGTGCCAGCAGTTCAACAGGGGAACAGTCACCCCTCCATTTT. Its protein is CASSSTGEQSPLHF.